This T cell receptor (beta chain) is drawn from a study of blood T cell repertoires in COVID-19. On the study more broadly: Material from acute and convalescent COVID-19 was sourced from the United States, Italy and Spain.

The length of the CDR3 is 12 residues. CDR1 and CDR2 (germline): MNHEY, SVGAGI. With 5 bases removed from V and 5 bases from J, the gap between germline ends came to 10 bases. Original processing notes: Researchers report that nucleated cell counts were estimated from reference gene primer amplification. TCRdb keeps only in-frame clones here, not all; method: immunoSEQ multiplex PCR. V and J calls and clone size follow that table, whereas D and trimming were derived from the DNA. This sample has some 250,000 clones, with about 86% found just once. The specimen was peripheral blood. This receptor was identified in a woman between 25 and 40 years old with COVID-19, enrolled during active disease. This chain joins TRBV6-5 and TRBJ2-7; D is perhaps TRBD1 (6 bases). The DNA of the CDR3 is TGTGCCAGCAGTCCAGGGGCCCACGAGCAGTACTTC. Protein sequence: CASSPGAHEQYF.